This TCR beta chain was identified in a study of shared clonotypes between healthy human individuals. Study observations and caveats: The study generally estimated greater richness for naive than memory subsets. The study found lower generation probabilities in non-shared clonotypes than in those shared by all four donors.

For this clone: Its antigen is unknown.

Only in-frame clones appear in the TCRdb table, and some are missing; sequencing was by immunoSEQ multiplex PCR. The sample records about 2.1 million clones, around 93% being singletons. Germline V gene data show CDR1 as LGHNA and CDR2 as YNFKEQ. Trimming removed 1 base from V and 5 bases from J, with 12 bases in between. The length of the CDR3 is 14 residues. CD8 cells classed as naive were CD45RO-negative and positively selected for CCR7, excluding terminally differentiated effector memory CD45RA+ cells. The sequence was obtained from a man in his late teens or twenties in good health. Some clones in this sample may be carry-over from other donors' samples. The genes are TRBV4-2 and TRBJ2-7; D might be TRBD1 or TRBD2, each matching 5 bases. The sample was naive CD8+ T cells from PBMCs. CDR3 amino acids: CASSQVEGLDEQYF. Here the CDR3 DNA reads TGTGCCAGCAGCCAAGTCGAGGGGCTCGACGAGCAGTACTTC.